Detailed here is one T cell receptor (beta chain). This clone may be a read error of a much larger clone one base away. The data belong to a study of T cells in Graves' hyperthyroidism and ophthalmopathy. From RNA transcripts, TCR beta CDR3 regions were amplified. RT-PCR in the first round (using the HTBI primer set) targeted the TCR CDR3. TCRdb independently ran MiXCR on the multiplex PCR reads; one entry per CDR3 protein. Of a few hundred thousand distinct CDR3 sequences in the sample, under 15% are singletons; the top ten hold 32%. The CDR3 is 14 residues long. Looked up from germline, CDR1 is SNHLY and CDR2 is FYNNEI.

This chain connects TRBV2 to TRBJ2-1; 8 nucleotides align to TRBD2. This sequence was found in a woman aged 25 to 39 with Graves' hyperthyroidism. Sequencing input: blood. For the CDR3, the DNA is TGTGCCGGCAGTCCCCGCACTAGCGGAGGGGAGCAGTTCTTC. Translated: CAGSPRTSGGEQFF.